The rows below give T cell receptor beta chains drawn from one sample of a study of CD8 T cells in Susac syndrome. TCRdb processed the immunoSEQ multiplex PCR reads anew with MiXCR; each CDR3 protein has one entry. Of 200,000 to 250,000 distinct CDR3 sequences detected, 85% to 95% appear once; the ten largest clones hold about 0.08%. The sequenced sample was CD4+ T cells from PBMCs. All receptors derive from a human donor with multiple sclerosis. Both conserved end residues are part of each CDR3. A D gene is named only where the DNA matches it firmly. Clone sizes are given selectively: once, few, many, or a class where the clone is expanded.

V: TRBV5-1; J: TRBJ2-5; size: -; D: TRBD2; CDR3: CASSSEAGEETQYF; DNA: TGCGCCAGCAGCTCTGAGGCGGGGGAAGAGACCCAGTACTTC
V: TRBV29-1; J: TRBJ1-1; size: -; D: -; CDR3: CSGARNTEAFF; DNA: TGCAGCGGGGCCAGGAACACTGAAGCTTTCTTT
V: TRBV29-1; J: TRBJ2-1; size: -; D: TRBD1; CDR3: CSVDVIGGAYNEQFF; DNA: TGCAGCGTTGATGTGATAGGGGGCGCCTACAATGAGCAGTTCTTC
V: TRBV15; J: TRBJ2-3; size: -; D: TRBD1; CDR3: CATSRLDRDRAQYF; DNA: TGTGCCACCAGCAGACTCGACCGGGACAGGGCGCAGTATTTT
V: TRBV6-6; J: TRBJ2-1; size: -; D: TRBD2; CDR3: CASTDSGGGNEQFF; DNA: TGTGCCAGCACCGACAGCGGGGGTGGCAATGAGCAGTTCTTC
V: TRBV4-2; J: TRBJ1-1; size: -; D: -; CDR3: CASSLEIGVNTEAFF; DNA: TGTGCCAGCAGCCTGGAAATTGGAGTGAACACTGAAGCTTTCTTT
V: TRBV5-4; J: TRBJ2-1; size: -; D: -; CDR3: CASSWGRTDNEQFF; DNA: TGTGCCAGCAGCTGGGGACGGACGGACAATGAGCAGTTCTTC
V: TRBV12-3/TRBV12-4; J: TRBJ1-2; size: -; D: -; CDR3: CASGLQGLTATF; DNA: TGTGCCAGCGGCTTACAGGGATTGACAGCCACCTTC
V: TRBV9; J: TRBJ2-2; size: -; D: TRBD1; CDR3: CASSVGVRGTTGELFF; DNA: TGTGCCAGCAGCGTAGGTGTCAGGGGGACCACCGGGGAGCTGTTTTTT
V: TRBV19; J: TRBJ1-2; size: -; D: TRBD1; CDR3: CASAQGVNYGYTF; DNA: TGTGCTTCCGCGCAGGGGGTTAACTATGGCTACACCTTC
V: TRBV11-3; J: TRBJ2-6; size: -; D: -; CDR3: CASSLDQNSVLTF; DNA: TGTGCCAGCAGCTTAGATCAGAACAGCGTCCTGACTTTC
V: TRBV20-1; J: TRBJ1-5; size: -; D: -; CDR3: CSASRSSNQPQHF; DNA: TGCAGTGCTAGTCGGAGTAGCAATCAGCCCCAGCATTTT
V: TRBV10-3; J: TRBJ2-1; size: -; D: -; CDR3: CAISGDKSGQFF; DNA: TGTGCCATCAGTGGAGACAAGTCCGGGCAGTTCTTC
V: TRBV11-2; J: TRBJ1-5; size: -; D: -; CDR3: CASSLMADQPQHF; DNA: TGTGCCAGCAGCTTAATGGCGGATCAGCCCCAGCATTTT
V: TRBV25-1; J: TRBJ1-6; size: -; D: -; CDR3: CASSEYSSNSPLHF; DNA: TGTGCCAGCAGTGAATATAGCAGTAATTCACCCCTCCACTTT
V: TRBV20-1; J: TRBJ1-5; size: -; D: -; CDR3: CSARRTGSPLNQPQHF; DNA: TGCAGTGCACGAAGGACGGGATCGCCCCTTAATCAGCCCCAGCATTTT
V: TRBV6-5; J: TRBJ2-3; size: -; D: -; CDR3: CASSSGAHTQYF; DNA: TGTGCCAGCAGTTCGGGGGCCCATACGCAGTATTTT
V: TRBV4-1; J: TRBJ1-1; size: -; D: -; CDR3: CASSGSVNLNTEAFF; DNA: TGCGCCAGCTCGGGCAGCGTAAATTTGAACACTGAAGCTTTCTTT
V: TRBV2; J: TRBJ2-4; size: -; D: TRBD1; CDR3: CASKTGQGQNIQYF; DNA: TGTGCCAGCAAGACAGGGCAGGGGCAAAACATTCAGTACTTC
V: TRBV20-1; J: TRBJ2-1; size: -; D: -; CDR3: CSATDRTPQFF; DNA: TGCAGTGCTACCGATCGAACTCCTCAGTTCTTC
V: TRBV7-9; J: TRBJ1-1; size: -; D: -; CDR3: CASNFGPRTEAFF; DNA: TGTGCCAGCAACTTCGGCCCCCGGACTGAAGCTTTCTTT
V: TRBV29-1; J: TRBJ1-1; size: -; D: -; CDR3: CSVERGGRTEAFF; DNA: TGCAGCGTTGAACGGGGGGGTCGGACTGAAGCTTTCTTT
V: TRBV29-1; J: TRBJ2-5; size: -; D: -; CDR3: CSVGRGAETQYF; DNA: TGCAGCGTCGGGCGTGGGGCGGAGACCCAGTACTTC
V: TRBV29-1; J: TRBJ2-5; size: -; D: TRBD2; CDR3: CSVLASGGHGETQYF; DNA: TGCAGCGTTCTCGCCAGCGGGGGCCACGGGGAGACCCAGTACTTC
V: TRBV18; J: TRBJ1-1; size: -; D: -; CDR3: CASSPLSVNTEAFF; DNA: TGTGCCAGCTCACCTTTGTCGGTGAACACTGAAGCTTTCTTT
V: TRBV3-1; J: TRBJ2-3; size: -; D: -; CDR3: CASSQADRRHTDTQYF; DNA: TGTGCCAGCAGCCAAGCTGACAGGCGACACACAGATACGCAGTATTTT
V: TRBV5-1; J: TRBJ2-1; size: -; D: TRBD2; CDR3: CASNGQTSGGRVQFF; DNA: TGCGCCAGCAACGGACAGACTAGCGGGGGCCGGGTGCAGTTCTTC
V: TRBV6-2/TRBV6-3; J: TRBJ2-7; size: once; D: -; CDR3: CASSSYTRYSYEQYF; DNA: TGTGCCAGCAGTTCATATACACGATACTCCTACGAGCAGTACTTC
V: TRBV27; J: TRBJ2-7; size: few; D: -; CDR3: CASSLSGYEQYF; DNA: TGTGCCAGCAGTTTGAGTGGGTACGAGCAGTACTTC
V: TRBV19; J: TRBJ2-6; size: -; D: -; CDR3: CASNRGSAGANVLTF; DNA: TGTGCCAGTAATAGGGGATCCGCTGGGGCCAACGTCCTGACTTTC
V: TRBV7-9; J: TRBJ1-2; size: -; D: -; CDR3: CASSPSTGWYGYTF; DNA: TGTGCCAGCAGCCCATCGACCGGGTGGTATGGCTACACCTTC
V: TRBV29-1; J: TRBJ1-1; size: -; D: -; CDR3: CSVQARAGIREAFF; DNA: TGCAGCGTCCAGGCTAGGGCAGGGATTCGGGAAGCTTTCTTT
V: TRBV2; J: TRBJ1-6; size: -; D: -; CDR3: CASQGGRSDSPLHF; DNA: TGTGCCAGCCAGGGAGGAAGGAGCGATTCACCCCTCCACTTT
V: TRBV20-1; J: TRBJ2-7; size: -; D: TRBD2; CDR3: CSASPPSGAYEQYF; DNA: TGCAGTGCTAGTCCCCCCAGCGGGGCCTACGAGCAGTACTTC
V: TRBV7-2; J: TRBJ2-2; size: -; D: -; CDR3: CASSFVSQNTGELFF; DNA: TGTGCCAGCAGCTTTGTGTCCCAGAACACCGGGGAGCTGTTTTTT
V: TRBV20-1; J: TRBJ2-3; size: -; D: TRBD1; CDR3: CSARDQQGAGDTQYF; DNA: TGCAGTGCTAGAGATCAACAGGGGGCCGGGGATACGCAGTATTTT
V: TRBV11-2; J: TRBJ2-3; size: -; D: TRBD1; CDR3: CASSFLGDSGTQYF; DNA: TGTGCCAGCAGCTTTTTGGGGGACAGTGGTACGCAGTATTTT